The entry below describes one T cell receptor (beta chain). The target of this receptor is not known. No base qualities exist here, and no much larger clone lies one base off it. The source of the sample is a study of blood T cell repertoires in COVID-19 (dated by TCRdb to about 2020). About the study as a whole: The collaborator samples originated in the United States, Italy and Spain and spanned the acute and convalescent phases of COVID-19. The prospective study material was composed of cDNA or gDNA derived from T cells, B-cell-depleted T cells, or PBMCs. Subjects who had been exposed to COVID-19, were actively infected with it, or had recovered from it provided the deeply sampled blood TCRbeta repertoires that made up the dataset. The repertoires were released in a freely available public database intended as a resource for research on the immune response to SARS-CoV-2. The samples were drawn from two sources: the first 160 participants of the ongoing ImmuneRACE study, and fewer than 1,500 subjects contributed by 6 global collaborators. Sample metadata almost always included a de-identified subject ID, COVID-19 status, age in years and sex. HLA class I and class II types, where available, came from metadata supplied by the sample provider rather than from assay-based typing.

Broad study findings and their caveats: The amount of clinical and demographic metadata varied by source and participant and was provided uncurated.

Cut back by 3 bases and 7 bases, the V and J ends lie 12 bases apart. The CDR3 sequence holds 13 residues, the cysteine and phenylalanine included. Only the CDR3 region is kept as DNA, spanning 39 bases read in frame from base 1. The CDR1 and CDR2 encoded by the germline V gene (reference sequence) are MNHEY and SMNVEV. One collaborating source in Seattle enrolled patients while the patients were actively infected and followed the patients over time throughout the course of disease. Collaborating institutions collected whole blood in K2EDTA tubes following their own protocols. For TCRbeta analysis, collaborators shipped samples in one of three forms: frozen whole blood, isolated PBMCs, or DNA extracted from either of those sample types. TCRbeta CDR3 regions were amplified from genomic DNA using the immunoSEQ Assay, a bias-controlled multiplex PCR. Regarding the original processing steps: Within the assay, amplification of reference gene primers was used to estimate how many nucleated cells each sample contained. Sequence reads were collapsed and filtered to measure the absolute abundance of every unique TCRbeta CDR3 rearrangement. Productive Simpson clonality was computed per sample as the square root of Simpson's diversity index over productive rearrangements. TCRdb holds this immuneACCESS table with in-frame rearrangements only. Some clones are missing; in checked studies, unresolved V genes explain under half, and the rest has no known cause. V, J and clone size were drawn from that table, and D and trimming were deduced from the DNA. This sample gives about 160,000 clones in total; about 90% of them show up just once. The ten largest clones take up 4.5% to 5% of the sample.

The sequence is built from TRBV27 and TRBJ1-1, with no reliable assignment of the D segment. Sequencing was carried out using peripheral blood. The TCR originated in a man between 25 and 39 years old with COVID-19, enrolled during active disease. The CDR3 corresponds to CASSLGGNDEAFF. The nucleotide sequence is TGTGCCAGCAGTTTGGGAGGGAACGATGAAGCTTTCTTT.